The text below deals with one T cell receptor beta chain. Its antigen remains unidentified. This sample stems from a study of OX40 agonist ivuxolimab in advanced cancers. As for the study in general: Patients received ivuxolimab, an agonistic anti-OX40 (CD134) antibody. Eligibility admitted prior anti-PD-1, anti-PD-L1 or anti-CTLA-4 therapy; 35% to 40% had some.

The germline gives CDR1 SGDLS, CDR2 YYNGEE. The CDR3 has 16 amino acids. Losses at the gene ends were 3 bases for V and 6 bases for J; bases not matched to a gene: 15. Whole-study results and caveats: Expanded clones were, on average, more numerous among CD8+ T cells than CD4+. At doses 0.1 to 3.0 mg/kg, CD4+ and CD8+ clones expanded.

Here immunoSEQ multiplex PCR was the method, and the copy in TCRdb shows in-frame clones only, minus some. The table records about 57,000 clones, over 80% of them present only once. V is TRBV9 and J is TRBJ2-7, with 7 bases identical to TRBD1. This clonotype was sampled from an adult with an advanced solid tumor such as melanoma, head and neck, liver or kidney cancer. Sequencing was performed on CD4+ or CD8+ T cells sorted from blood, taken in a trial of the OX40 agonist ivuxolimab. Written as DNA, the CDR3 is TGTGCCAGCAGCGAAGGACAGGCCCCATTTCCTTTCGAGCAGTACTTC. Amino acids: CASSEGQAPFPFEQYF.